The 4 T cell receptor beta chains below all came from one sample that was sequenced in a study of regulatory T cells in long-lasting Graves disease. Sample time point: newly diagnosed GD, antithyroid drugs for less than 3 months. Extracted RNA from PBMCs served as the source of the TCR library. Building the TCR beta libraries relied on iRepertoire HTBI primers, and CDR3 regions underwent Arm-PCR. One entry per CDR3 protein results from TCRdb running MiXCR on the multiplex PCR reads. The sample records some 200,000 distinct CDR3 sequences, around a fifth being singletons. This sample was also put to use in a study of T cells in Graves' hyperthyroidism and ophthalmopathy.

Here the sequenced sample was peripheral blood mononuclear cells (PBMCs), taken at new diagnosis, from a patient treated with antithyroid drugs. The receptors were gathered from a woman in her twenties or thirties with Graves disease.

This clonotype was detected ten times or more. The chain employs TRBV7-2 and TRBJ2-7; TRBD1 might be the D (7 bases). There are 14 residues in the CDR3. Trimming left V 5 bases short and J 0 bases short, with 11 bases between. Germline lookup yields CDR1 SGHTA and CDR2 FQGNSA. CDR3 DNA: TGTGCCAGCAGCCCCCAGGGGGGCTCCTACGAGCAGTACTTC. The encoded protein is CASSPQGGSYEQYF.

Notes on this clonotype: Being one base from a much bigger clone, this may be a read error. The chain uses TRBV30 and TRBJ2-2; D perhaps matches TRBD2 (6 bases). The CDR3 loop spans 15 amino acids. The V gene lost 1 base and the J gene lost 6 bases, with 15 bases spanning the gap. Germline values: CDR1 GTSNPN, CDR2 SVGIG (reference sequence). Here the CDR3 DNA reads TGTGCCTGGAGTGCCGAGTGGGGGGTCCCCGGGGAGCTGTTTTTT. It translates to CAWSAEWGVPGELFF.

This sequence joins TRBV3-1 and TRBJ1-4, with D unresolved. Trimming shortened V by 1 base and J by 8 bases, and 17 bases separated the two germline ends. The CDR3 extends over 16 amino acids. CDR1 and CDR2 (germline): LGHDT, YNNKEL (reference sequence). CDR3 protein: CASSQGIQSIGEKLFF. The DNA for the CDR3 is TGTGCCAGCAGCCAAGGTATCCAGTCCATTGGAGAAAAACTGTTTTTT.

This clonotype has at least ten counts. For the CDR3, the DNA is TGTGCCAGCAGCCGCGGACTAGCGGGGGGACTTTACGAGCAGTACTTC. As protein: CASSRGLAGGLYEQYF. V gene TRBV11-3 combines with J gene TRBJ2-7; 14 bases fit TRBD2. There are 16 residues in the CDR3. CDR1 is SGHNT, CDR2 YENEEA, per germline. V was clipped by 5 bases and J by 4 bases; unmatched bases: 7.